This T cell receptor (beta chain) was retrieved from a study of blood T cell repertoires in COVID-19. Study-level information: From the United States, Italy and Spain came samples of acute and convalescent COVID-19. From T cells, B-cell-depleted T cells, or PBMCs came the material, which was cDNA or gDNA.

Original processing notes: How many nucleated cells were present was estimated from reference gene primer amplification. Generated by immunoSEQ multiplex PCR, the TCRdb table keeps only in-frame clones and is missing some. Clonal size and the V and J genes are those of that table, whereas D and trimming came from the DNA. This table holds 150,000 to 180,000 clones, 85% found once. Trimming shortened V by 3 bases and J by 10 bases, and 15 bases separated the two germline ends. The CDR3 runs to 12 residues. Germline values: CDR1 SQVTM, CDR2 ANQGSEA. Seattle's enrolled individuals joined amid active infection and were then monitored longitudinally.

The chain uses TRBV29-1 and TRBJ1-2, with a possible D match to TRBD1 (5 bases). Sequenced: peripheral blood. This clonotype originated in a woman between 55 and 75 years old with COVID-19, enrolled during active disease. CDR3 sequence: CSVEGNRRAYTF. The CDR3 DNA follows: TGCAGCGTTGAGGGGAACAGGCGAGCCTACACCTTC.